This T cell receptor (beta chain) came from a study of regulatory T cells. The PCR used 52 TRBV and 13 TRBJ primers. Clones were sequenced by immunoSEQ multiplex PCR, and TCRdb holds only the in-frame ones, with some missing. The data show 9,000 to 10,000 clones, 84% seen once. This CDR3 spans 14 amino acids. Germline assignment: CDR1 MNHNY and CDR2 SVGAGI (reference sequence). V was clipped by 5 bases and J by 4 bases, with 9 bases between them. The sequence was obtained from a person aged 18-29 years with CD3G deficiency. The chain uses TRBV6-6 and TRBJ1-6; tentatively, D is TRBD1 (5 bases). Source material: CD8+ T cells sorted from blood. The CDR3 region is CASSPGGYNSPLHF. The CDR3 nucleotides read TGTGCCAGCAGTCCCGGGGGGTATAATTCACCCCTCCACTTT.